This T cell receptor beta chain originates from a study of CD8 T cells in Susac syndrome. Study-wide findings and caveats: The relatively small number of individuals in the TCR sequencing and HLA analysis was acknowledged by the study.

Reverse transcription of 0.5 to 1 ug RNA was performed with random hexamers. The amplification used immunoSEQ multiplex PCR on TCR beta CDR3; it spanned 54 Vbeta and 13 Jbeta. TCRdb re-called the immunoSEQ multiplex PCR reads with MiXCR, one entry per CDR3 protein. The repertoire holds about 280,000 distinct CDR3 sequences, with approximately 85% as singletons. Looked up from germline, CDR1 is SNHLY and CDR2 is FYNNEI. V was shortened by 7 bases and J by 0 bases, with 9 bases between the two germline ends. This CDR3 contains 14 residues. In its sample, this clonotype was seen a few times. The antigen remains undetermined. Sequencing targeted TCR beta in blood CD8+ and CD4+ T cells.

The chain uses TRBV2 and TRBJ2-2, with unresolved D. The TCR was taken from a human donor with multiple sclerosis. Sample: CD8+ T cells from PBMCs. The CDR3 DNA sequence: TGTGCCAGCAACTCCGGGTCGAACACCGGGGAGCTGTTTTTT. Protein sequence: CASNSGSNTGELFF.